This T cell receptor (beta chain) was profiled in a study of blood T cell repertoires in COVID-19. Across the whole study: The United States, Italy and Spain were the sources of the acute and convalescent COVID-19 samples. In each case, the material was cDNA or gDNA derived from T cells, B-cell-depleted T cells, or PBMCs.

In the source study's methods: Reference gene primer amplification gave estimated nucleated cell counts. Some clones are missing from TCRdb's copy, which holds only in-frame ones; the method was immunoSEQ multiplex PCR. V, J and clone size were drawn from that table, and D and trimming were deduced from the DNA. The sample has roughly 380,000 clones; more than 65% are singletons. Trimming took off 9 bases at V and 10 bases at J, with 19 bases between the two ends. CDR1 MNHEY and CDR2 SVGAGI come from the germline V gene. The CDR3 length is 14 residues. Material for sequencing was peripheral blood. The chain employs TRBV6-5 and TRBJ1-6, with D possibly matching TRBD1 (5 bases). The receptor's source is a human donor with acute or convalescent COVID-19. The donor label of this sample is uncertain. The CDR3 spells CASTALSGGSPLHF. The CDR3 DNA sequence: TGTGCCAGTACCGCTTTAAGTGGGGGGTCACCCCTCCACTTT.